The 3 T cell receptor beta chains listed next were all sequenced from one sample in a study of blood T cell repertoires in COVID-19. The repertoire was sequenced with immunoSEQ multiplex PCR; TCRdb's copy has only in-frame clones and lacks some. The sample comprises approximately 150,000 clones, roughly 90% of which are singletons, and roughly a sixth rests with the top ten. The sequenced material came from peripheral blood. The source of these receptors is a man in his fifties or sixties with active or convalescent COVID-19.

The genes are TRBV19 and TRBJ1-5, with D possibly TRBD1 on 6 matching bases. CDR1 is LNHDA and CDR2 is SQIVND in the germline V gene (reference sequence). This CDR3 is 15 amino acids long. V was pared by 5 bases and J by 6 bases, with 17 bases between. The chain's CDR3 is CASSRQGSVGQPQHF. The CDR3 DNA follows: TGTGCCAGTAGTCGCCAGGGGAGCGTGGGTCAGCCCCAGCATTTT.

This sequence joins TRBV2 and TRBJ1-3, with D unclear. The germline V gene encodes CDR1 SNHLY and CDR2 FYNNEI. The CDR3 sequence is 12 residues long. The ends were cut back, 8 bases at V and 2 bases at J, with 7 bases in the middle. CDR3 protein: CASLYAGNTIYF. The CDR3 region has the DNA TGTGCCAGCCTTTATGCTGGAAACACCATATATTTT. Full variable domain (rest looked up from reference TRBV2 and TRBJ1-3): EPEVTQTPSHQVTQMGQEVILRCVPISNHLYFYWYRQILGQKVEFLVSFYNNEISEKSEIFDDQFSVERPDGSNFTLKIRSTKLEDSAMYFCASLYAGNTIYFGEGSWLTVV.

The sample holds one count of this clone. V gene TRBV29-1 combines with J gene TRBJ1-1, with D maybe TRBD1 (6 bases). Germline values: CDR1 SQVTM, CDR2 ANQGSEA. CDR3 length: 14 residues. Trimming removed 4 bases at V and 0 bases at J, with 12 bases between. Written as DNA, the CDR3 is TGCAGCGTTGGGACCGGGACACTGAACACTGAAGCTTTCTTT. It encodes CSVGTGTLNTEAFF.